One sample yielded the 17 T cell receptor beta chains listed below, sequenced in a study of OX40 agonist ivuxolimab in advanced cancers. Using immunoSEQ multiplex PCR, the repertoire was profiled, and TCRdb retains in-frame clones only, with some absent. This table has roughly 66,000 clones, 80% to 85% appearing once. Here the sequenced sample was CD4+ or CD8+ T cells sorted from blood, taken in a trial of the OX40 agonist ivuxolimab. All receptors come from an adult with an advanced solid tumor such as melanoma, head and neck, liver or kidney cancer.

The chain is built from TRBV5-1 and TRBJ2-3, with 10 bases fitting TRBD2. Germline V gene data show CDR1 as SGHRS and CDR2 as YFSETQ. The V and J ends lost 1 base and 5 bases, in that order; junction bases with no gene match: 4. CDR3 length: 15 residues. CDR3 bases: TGCGCCAGCAGCTTGTTGGCTAGCGGGAGAGATACGCAGTATTTT. Protein: CASSLLASGRDTQYF. Full variable domain (rest looked up from reference TRBV5-1 and TRBJ2-3): KAGVTQTPRYLIKTRGQQVTLSCSPISGHRSVSWYQQTPGQGLQFLFEYFSETQRNKGNFPGRFSGRQFSNSRSEMNVSTLELGDSALYLCASSLLASGRDTQYFGPGTRLTVL.

The chain uses TRBV5-4 and TRBJ2-1; 7 nucleotides agree with TRBD1. The germline CDR1 and CDR2 sequences are SGHNT and YYREEE (reference sequence). V lost 5 bases, J lost 6 bases, and 11 bases stayed unmatched. The CDR3 contains 15 residues. The CDR3 DNA follows: TGTGCCAGCAGAAGAGGACAGGCTGAGGGCAATGAGCAGTTCTTC. Its protein product is CASRRGQAEGNEQFF.

The J gene is TRBJ1-1, the V gene TRBV5-1; 7 bases match TRBD1. Germline CDR1 SGHRS, CDR2 YFSETQ. The CDR3 covers 15 residues. The V segment lost 0 bases and the J segment 5 bases; nucleotides outside the gene matches: 7. The CDR3 coding sequence is TGCGCCAGCAGCTTGGGAGGGGGCTTGGAGACTGAAGCTTTCTTT. Protein product: CASSLGGGLETEAFF.

CDR3 loop: CASSQTPTSGTDTQYF. The CDR3 DNA follows: TGTGCCAGCAGCCAAACCCCGACTAGCGGCACAGATACGCAGTATTTT. The chain joins TRBV4-2 to TRBJ2-3; TRBD2 matches at 8 bases. The junction had 5 bases not matched to a gene; V was cut back by 2 bases and J by 1 base. CDR3 size: 16 residues. The V gene's germline CDR1 is LGHNA and CDR2 YNFKEQ.

This chain joins TRBV5-1 and TRBJ2-3; D gene unclear. CDR1 SGHRS and CDR2 YFSETQ come from the germline V gene. The V end lost 6 bases, the J end lost 2 bases, and 10 bases lay between the germline ends. The CDR3 sequence is 13 residues long. Here the CDR3 DNA reads TGCGCCAGCACTGGCCTAGACACAGATACGCAGTATTTT. The encoded protein is CASTGLDTDTQYF.

V and J are TRBV27 and TRBJ2-3, with D possibly being TRBD1 (5 bases). The germline V and J ends were trimmed by 6 bases and 3 bases, with 13 bases remaining between them. Germline V gene data show CDR1 as MNHEY and CDR2 as SMNVEV (reference sequence). The CDR3 is 14 amino acids. The CDR3 bases are TGTGCCAGCAGACCACTGCCAGGGACAGATACGCAGTATTTT. This codes for CASRPLPGTDTQYF.

The chain uses TRBV4-2 and TRBJ2-1, with 11 bases aligning to TRBD2. This CDR3 region has 15 residues. V trimming: 0 bases; J trimming: 7 bases; junction bases outside the gene matches: 2. Germline values: CDR1 LGHNA, CDR2 YNFKEQ. This chain's CDR3 is CASSQDGTSGNEQFF. The CDR3 DNA follows: TGTGCCAGCAGCCAAGATGGGACTAGCGGTAATGAGCAGTTCTTC.

This clone counts as medium-sized. The genes are TRBV25-1 and TRBJ2-7, with 9 bases lining up with TRBD1. This CDR3 has 16 residues. The germline gives CDR1 MGHDK, CDR2 SYGVNS. Losses at the gene ends were 5 bases for V and 3 bases for J; bases not matched to a gene: 11. The CDR3, as DNA: TGTGCCAGCAGTTCCGGGGACAGGGTCGTTATCTACGAGCAGTACTTC. Amino acids: CASSSGDRVVIYEQYF.

The chain couples TRBV27 to TRBJ2-7, with TRBD2 matching 10 bases. The CDR3 runs 17 residues. V shed 2 bases and J 3 bases; nucleotides not matched to a gene: 10. Looked up from germline, CDR1 is MNHEY and CDR2 is SMNVEV (reference sequence). CDR3 loop: CASSLDSTRTSGYEQYF. DNA for the CDR3: TGTGCCAGCAGTTTAGACTCCACCCGGACTAGCGGCTACGAGCAGTACTTC.

The chain is built from TRBV27 and TRBJ1-2, with TRBD1 identical over 7 bases. Germline V gene lookup returns CDR1 MNHEY and CDR2 SMNVEV (reference sequence). Trimming removed 0 bases from V and 5 bases from J; junction bases left unmatched: 6. This CDR3 has 15 residues. Written as DNA, the CDR3 is TGTGCCAGCAGTTTATCCGGACAGGCCATTTATGGCTACACCTTC. Residues: CASSLSGQAIYGYTF.

The chain employs TRBV19 and TRBJ2-5, with 7 bases fitting TRBD1. Germline CDR1 LNHDA, CDR2 SQIVND (reference sequence). There are 14 residues in the CDR3. After removal of 6 bases from V and 1 base from J, the junction contained 5 bases not matched to a gene. The CDR3 DNA is TGTGCCAGTAGCAGACAGGGAATCCAAGAGACCCAGTACTTC. Protein sequence: CASSRQGIQETQYF.

The CDR3 here is CASSSPGQGSGNTIYF. Written as DNA, the CDR3 is TGTGCCAGCAGCTCCCCGGGACAGGGGTCTGGAAACACCATATATTTT. The chain has TRBV7-2 and TRBJ1-3; TRBD1 aligns across 10 bases. Germline CDR1 SGHTA, CDR2 FQGNSA. The CDR3 is 16 residues long. Trimming took 4 bases from V and 1 from J; bases not matched to a gene: 4.

This chain links TRBV18 with TRBJ2-3, with 9 bases lining up with TRBD1. Germline CDR1 reads KGHSH; CDR2 reads LQKENI. The CDR3 runs to 15 residues. With V trimmed by 2 bases and J by 4 bases, 4 bases remained unmatched. This CDR3 is CASSPGTGNSDTQYF. The CDR3 DNA sequence: TGTGCCAGCTCACCAGGGACAGGGAATTCAGATACGCAGTATTTT.

The genes are TRBV19 and TRBJ2-2; tentative D call: TRBD1 (5 bases). The germline CDR1 and CDR2 sequences are LNHDA and SQIVND (reference sequence). The CDR3 length is 15 residues. With 4 bases removed from V and 3 bases from J, the gap between germline ends came to 12 bases. The CDR3 spells CASSTQTDYTGELFF. The DNA for the CDR3 is TGTGCCAGTAGTACACAGACAGACTACACCGGGGAGCTGTTTTTT. The full variable domain, in which reference TRBV19 and TRBJ2-2 provide the parts outside the CDR3, is DGGITQSPKYLFRKEGQNVTLSCEQNLNHDAMYWYRQDPGQGLRLIYYSQIVNDFQKGDIAEGYSVSREKKESFPLTVTSAQKNPTAFYLCASSTQTDYTGELFFGEGSRLTVL.

The chain employs TRBV7-9 and TRBJ2-5, with TRBD2 as a possible D gene (6 bases). The germline gives CDR1 SEHNR, CDR2 FQNEAQ (reference sequence). Trimming removed 1 base from V and 5 bases from J, with 8 bases in between. The CDR3 is 13 residues long. The CDR3 here is CASSLGRDETQYF. The CDR3 DNA sequence: TGTGCCAGCAGCTTAGGGCGGGACGAGACCCAGTACTTC.

The chain employs TRBV30 and TRBJ1-3, with D unclear. The length of the CDR3 is 15 residues. With 0 bases removed from V and 4 bases from J, the gap between germline ends came to 13 bases. The germline CDR1 and CDR2 sequences are GTSNPN and SVGIG (reference sequence). The CDR3 sequence is CAWSVGRSGGNTIYF. CDR3 DNA: TGTGCCTGGAGTGTAGGGCGGTCTGGCGGAAACACCATATATTTT.

The J gene is TRBJ1-1, the V gene TRBV7-9; D not certain. V was trimmed by 1 base and J by 1 base, leaving 10 bases between them. From germline, CDR1 is SEHNR and CDR2 FQNEAQ (reference sequence). The CDR3 extends over 15 amino acids. The CDR3 is CASSLGWGKNTEAFF. The CDR3 coding sequence is TGTGCCAGCAGCTTAGGGTGGGGAAAGAACACTGAAGCTTTCTTT.